This T cell receptor (beta chain) derives from a study of cytomegalovirus exposure and HLA in healthy donors. The germline V gene has CDR1 MGHRA and CDR2 YSYEKL. Trimming pared 1 base from V and 3 bases from J, leaving 13 bases between. The CDR3 has 15 amino acids. In the PCR, 60 Vbeta and 13 Jbeta primers were used. The table came from immunoSEQ multiplex PCR; TCRdb's copy has only in-frame clones and leaves some out. The table has approximately 77,000 clones, around 65% seen once. The sample comprised PBMCs. The TCR comes from a man aged 55 to 69 in good health and CMV-seropositive. This chain joins TRBV4-1 and TRBJ2-7, with a possible D match to TRBD2 (6 bases). The CDR3: CASSQGAGSIYEQYF. The DNA for the CDR3 is TGCGCCAGCAGCCAAGGGGCGGGAAGTATCTACGAGCAGTACTTC.